This T cell receptor (beta chain) was documented in a study of cytomegalovirus exposure and HLA in healthy donors. Study conclusions and caveats: Most sequenced TCRs were rare (though some public TCRs occurred in many donors).

13 Jbeta primers and 60 Vbeta primers were used for the PCR. Libraries were prepared by immunoSEQ multiplex PCR; TCRdb keeps only in-frame clonotypes and omits some of them. The table lists around 150,000 clones, more than 70% of them singletons. Details on this clone: What it recognizes is unknown.

Sequenced: PBMCs. This clonotype was sampled from a man aged 18 to 35 in good health and CMV-seropositive.

CDR3 sequence (DNA): TGTGCCAGCACGGGTTATAGCAATCAGCCCCAGCATTTT. It yields the protein CASTGYSNQPQHF. This rearrangement joins TRBV2 to TRBJ1-5; no clear D. Trimming cost V 7 bases and J 0 bases, with 7 bases left between them. Germline lookup yields CDR1 SNHLY and CDR2 FYNNEI. The CDR3 has 13 residues.